Shown below are 7 T cell receptor beta chains from a single sample sequenced in a study of shared clonotypes between healthy human individuals. Produced via immunoSEQ multiplex PCR; TCRdb's table is partial and in-frame only. This table holds approximately 1,000,000 clones, about 80% found once. Sequences were obtained from memory CD4+ T cells from PBMCs. The sample's subset: CD45RA-negative fraction. The receptor source for this set is a man aged 18 to 35 in good health. Some clones in this sample may be carry-over from other donors' samples.

V usage is TRBV20-1 and J usage is TRBJ2-3; TRBD2 might be the D (6 bases). CDR3 size: 11 residues. CDR1 DFQATT and CDR2 SNEGSKA come from the germline V gene (reference sequence). This chain's CDR3 is CRGLREDTQYF. Written as DNA, the CDR3 is TGCAGGGGACTGCGGGAAGATACGCAGTATTTT.

V usage is TRBV5-1 and J usage is TRBJ2-5; weak D call: TRBD2 (6 bases). Germline V CDR1 and CDR2: SGHRS, YFSETQ. The ends were cut back, 3 bases at V and 2 bases at J, with 11 bases in the middle. The CDR3 is made up of 14 amino acids. The CDR3 protein is CASSWVEGQETQYF. DNA of the CDR3: TGCGCCAGCAGCTGGGTGGAGGGGCAAGAGACCCAGTACTTC.

The chain links TRBV11-3 to TRBJ2-1; 11 nucleotides align to TRBD2. The CDR3 sequence is 15 residues long. Losses at the gene ends were 5 bases for V and 2 bases for J; bases not matched to a gene: 2. Germline V CDR1 and CDR2: SGHNT, YENEEA. Here the CDR3 reads CASSPGLAAYNEQFF. DNA of the CDR3: TGTGCCAGCAGCCCGGGACTAGCGGCCTACAATGAGCAGTTCTTC.

The rearrangement links TRBV6-5 to TRBJ2-5, with 7 bases fitting TRBD1. V lost 2 bases to trimming and J lost 5 bases; unmatched junction nucleotides: 5. Germline CDR1 and CDR2: MNHEY and SVGAGI. This CDR3 is built from 14 residues. The CDR3 region is CASSYRGRGETQYF. The CDR3 DNA sequence: TGTGCCAGCAGTTACAGGGGGCGCGGGGAGACCCAGTACTTC.

This chain connects TRBV9 to TRBJ2-1; D unclear. Looked up from germline, CDR1 is SGDLS and CDR2 is YYNGEE. The CDR3 has 13 residues. V was pared by 4 bases and J by 9 bases, with 14 bases between. CDR3 amino acids: CASSSTVTGEQFF. The CDR3 DNA is TGTGCCAGCAGCTCAACCGTGACGGGTGAGCAGTTCTTC.

This clone was counted a single time. The V call is TRBV7-9, the J call TRBJ1-5; D may be TRBD1 (6 bases). The CDR3 spans 16 residues. V was clipped by 5 bases and J by 0 bases, with 14 bases between them. CDR1 SEHNR and CDR2 FQNEAQ come from the germline V gene (reference sequence). CDR3 sequence: CASSQGQPYSNQPQHF. CDR3 sequence (DNA): TGTGCCAGCAGCCAAGGACAGCCTTATAGCAATCAGCCCCAGCATTTT.

The V and J genes are TRBV6-1 and TRBJ2-3, with 8 bases lining up with TRBD2. Germline V gene sequence: CDR1 MNHNS, CDR2 SASEGT. Germline trimming cut 6 bases from V and 0 bases from J; bases unmatched to any gene: 5. This CDR3 contains 15 residues. CDR3 protein: CASRVAGTSTDTQYF. DNA of the CDR3: TGTGCCAGCAGGGTAGCGGGGACTAGCACAGATACGCAGTATTTT.